This note documents a single T cell receptor (beta chain) sequence. The entry originates in a study of blood T cell repertoires in COVID-19. Study as a whole: Samples of COVID-19 (acute and convalescent) were obtained from the United States, Italy and Spain. In each case, the material was cDNA or gDNA derived from T cells, B-cell-depleted T cells, or PBMCs.

Germline CDR1 and CDR2: SGHNT and YENEEA. The CDR3 length is 14 residues. V lost 5 bases and J lost 2, with 12 bases in between. In the authors' workflow: It was from reference gene primer amplification that nucleated cell counts were estimated. The protocol was immunoSEQ multiplex PCR, while the TCRdb copy is restricted to in-frame clones and leaves out a portion. Clonal size and the V and J genes are those of that table, whereas D and trimming came from the DNA. This table has around 250,000 clones, around four fifths appearing once. Sequenced: peripheral blood. The V call is TRBV11-3, the J call TRBJ1-1, with a tentative D call TRBD1 (5 bases). The sequence was collected from a woman of 80 years or more with acute or convalescent COVID-19. The CDR3 bases are TGTGCCAGCAGCACAGGTGGGTCTAACACTGAAGCTTTCTTT. Translating gives CASSTGGSNTEAFF.